These 8 T cell receptor beta chains share one sample of origin, sequenced in a study of blood T cell repertoires in COVID-19 (dated by TCRdb to 2020 to 2022). The protocol used for the library was the immunoSEQ multiplex PCR assay. TCRdb took this table from immuneACCESS and kept in-frame rearrangements with V and J called. Such tables lack part of the clones; where checked against another copy, unresolved V genes explain under half of the gap, and the rest is unexplained. The sample table contains around 30,000 clones; only one count was recorded for about 90% of them. Roughly a fifth of the sample belongs to the ten largest clones. Material for sequencing was peripheral blood. These receptors all stem from a man aged 80 or over with acute or convalescent COVID-19.

This clone was recorded once. This chain joins TRBV6-6 and TRBJ1-1; 7 bases match TRBD1. The CDR3 loop spans 15 amino acids. Germline-derived CDR1 and CDR2 are MNHNY and SVGAGI (reference sequence). V was pared by 5 bases and J by 5 bases, with 11 bases of the junction left unmatched. The CDR3 DNA reads TGTGCCAGCAGTGGGGCTCCGGGACAGAATACTGAAGCTTTCTTT. It translates to CASSGAPGQNTEAFF.

The chain uses TRBV3-1 (or the pseudogene TRBV3-2) and TRBJ1-2; D call uncertain. Germline V lookup: CDR1 LGHDT, CDR2 YNNKEL (reference sequence). The CDR3 covers 12 residues. The V end lost 1 base, the J end lost 7 bases, and 7 bases lay between the germline ends. CDR3 in DNA: TGTGCCAGCAGCCAAGGGGCGGGTGGCTACACCTTC. Amino acids: CASSQGAGGYTF.

In its sample, this clone was seen once. The gene calls are TRBV29-1 and TRBJ1-1, with 11 bases fitting TRBD1. The germline V gene encodes CDR1 SQVTM and CDR2 ANQGSEA. The trim removed 7 bases at V and 4 bases at J, leaving 8 bases unmatched. The CDR3 is made up of 14 amino acids. CDR3 amino acids: CSGDRGLSGTEAFF. DNA for the CDR3: TGCAGCGGGGACAGGGGGTTGAGCGGCACTGAAGCTTTCTTT.

The genes are TRBV10-3 and TRBJ2-7, with TRBD1 as a possible D gene (5 bases). Trimming removed 2 bases from V and 1 base from J, with 12 bases in between. Germline CDR1 is ENHRY and CDR2 is SYGVKD. The CDR3 covers 15 residues. Here the CDR3 reads CAISEPIDSSYEQYF. CDR3 sequence (DNA): TGTGCCATCAGTGAGCCCATAGACAGTTCCTACGAGCAGTACTTC.

The chain joins TRBV2 to TRBJ2-7; 7 nucleotides align to TRBD1. The germline CDR1 and CDR2 sequences are SNHLY and FYNNEI. The CDR3 is 13 residues long. With 8 bases clipped from V and 0 bases from J, the junction kept 4 bases outside the gene matches. The CDR3 bases are TGTGCCAGCTTCGGGACAGTCTCCTACGAGCAGTACTTC. Residues: CASFGTVSYEQYF.

V gene TRBV28 combines with J gene TRBJ2-7, with TRBD1 matching over 11 bases. This CDR3 spans 15 amino acids. Germline lookup yields CDR1 MDHEN and CDR2 SYDVKM. With 5 bases clipped from V and 5 bases from J, the junction kept 8 bases outside the gene matches. CDR3 amino acids: CASSVPGQGDHEQYF. CDR3 coding DNA: TGTGCCAGCAGTGTACCGGGACAGGGGGACCACGAGCAGTACTTC.

The chain has TRBV30 and TRBJ1-2, with D possibly matching TRBD1 (5 bases). Germline V gene data show CDR1 as GTSNPN and CDR2 as SVGIG (reference sequence). Trimming took 7 bases from V and 6 from J, leaving 18 bases between them. The CDR3 consists of 13 residues. For the CDR3, the DNA is TGTGCCTCCCTTGTCGGGGGTGGAGATGGCTACACCTTC. Protein sequence: CASLVGGGDGYTF.

J is TRBJ2-2 and V is TRBV29-1, with 8 bases that match TRBD1. Losses at the gene ends were 3 bases for V and 5 bases for J; bases not matched to a gene: 2. The V gene's germline CDR1 is SQVTM and CDR2 ANQGSEA. The CDR3 spans 13 residues. The CDR3 reads CSVDRGRTGELFF. As DNA, the CDR3 is TGCAGCGTTGACAGGGGGCGAACCGGGGAGCTGTTTTTT.